The clone carrying this TCR beta chain has a handful of counts. The sample is drawn from a study of T-cell memory formation after mild COVID-19. TCRdb re-derived calls from the 5' RACE reads in MiXCR, one entry per CDR3 protein. The data hold a few hundred thousand distinct CDR3 sequences, with about 22% observed a single time. The germline V gene encodes CDR1 SGHRS and CDR2 YFSETQ. CDR3 size: 16 residues. Trimming removed 3 bases from V and 2 bases from J, with 16 bases in between. The specimen sequenced was PBMCs or a T cell subset sorted from them (not recorded which). This receptor was identified in an adult woman who had mild COVID-19 (a few samples of this study predate the infection). Cell type and time point are not known. The chain uses TRBV5-1 and TRBJ2-3; D ambiguous. The CDR3 DNA reads TGCGCCAGCAGCTGGTCTGTAGACTTCCTCACAGATACGCAGTATTTT. Its translation is CASSWSVDFLTDTQYF.